One sample yielded the 14 T cell receptor beta chains listed below, sequenced in a study of blood T cell repertoires in COVID-19. Sequencing used immunoSEQ multiplex PCR; TCRdb keeps in-frame clones, though not all of them. The sample holds about 65,000 clones, about 81% seen once. Sequencing input: peripheral blood. The receptors derive from an elderly man with acute or convalescent COVID-19.

This rearrangement joins TRBV5-5 to TRBJ2-5; 7 bases are a match to TRBD1. CDR1 SGHKS and CDR2 YYEKEE come from the germline V gene (reference sequence). CDR3 length: 15 residues. V lost 3 bases and J lost 5; bases outside the gene matches: 10. In DNA, the CDR3 is TGTGCCAGCAGCTCATGGACAGGACTCTTTGAGACCCAGTACTTC. Protein product: CASSSWTGLFETQYF. Looking up the rest from reference TRBV5-5 and TRBJ2-5 gives the full variable domain: DAGVTQSPTHLIKTRGQQVTLRCSPISGHKSVSWYQQVLGQGPQFIFQYYEKEERGRGNFPDRFSARQFPNYSSELNVNALLLGDSALYLCASSSWTGLFETQYFGPGTRLLVL.

The chain recombines TRBV6-6 with TRBJ2-5; D possibly corresponds to TRBD2 (7 bases). Germline V gene data show CDR1 as MNHNY and CDR2 as SVGAGI (reference sequence). There are 14 residues in the CDR3. Trimming pared 2 bases from V and 6 bases from J, leaving 13 bases between. CDR3 protein: CASSYGGAYQTQYF. The CDR3 DNA follows: TGTGCCAGCAGTTACGGGGGGGCCTATCAGACCCAGTACTTC.

The chain uses TRBV13 and TRBJ2-1; 8 bases agree with TRBD1. This CDR3 is built from 17 residues. V dropped 5 bases and J dropped 5; count of bases not matched to a gene: 14. CDR1 is PRHDT and CDR2 is FYEKMQ in the germline V gene (reference sequence). Written as DNA, the CDR3 is TGTGCCAGCAGCCTTGGATTCACCGGGACAGGTCACAATGAGCAGTTCTTC. It yields the protein CASSLGFTGTGHNEQFF.

CDR3 sequence reads: CASSLEVVSNQPQHF. The CDR3 region has the DNA TGTGCCAGCAGTCTGGAGGTGGTTAGCAATCAGCCCCAGCATTTT. This rearrangement joins TRBV2 to TRBJ1-5; D is undetermined. V was pared by 5 bases and J by 0 bases, with 11 bases between. The CDR3 contains 15 residues. The V gene's germline CDR1 is SNHLY and CDR2 FYNNEI. Based on the CDR3 plus reference TRBV2 and TRBJ1-5, the full variable domain is EPEVTQTPSHQVTQMGQEVILRCVPISNHLYFYWYRQILGQKVEFLVSFYNNEISEKSEIFDDQFSVERPDGSNFTLKIRSTKLEDSAMYFCASSLEVVSNQPQHFGDGTRLSIL.

The chain employs TRBV4-1 and TRBJ2-2; D uncertain. CDR1 and CDR2 from the germline V gene are MGHRA and YSYEKL. The CDR3 totals 16 residues. Trimming took off 5 bases at V and 7 bases at J, with 20 bases between the two ends. Written as DNA, the CDR3 is TGCGCCAGCAGCTTTCGTGTGCTAGAGTCTGGCGGGGAGCTGTTTTTT. Translated: CASSFRVLESGGELFF.

This rearrangement joins TRBV5-6 to TRBJ1-3; D ambiguous. This CDR3 spans 14 amino acids. The germline V and J ends were trimmed by 5 bases and 0 bases, with 9 bases remaining between them. Germline V gives CDR1 SGHDT, CDR2 YYEEEE. CDR3 nucleotides: TGTGCCAGCAGGCTGAGCTTCTCTGGAAACACCATATATTTT. It is translated as CASRLSFSGNTIYF.

About this clone: One junction end does not reproduce the germline sequence, and a read error may be involved. The chain couples TRBV7-2 to TRBJ2-1, with 14 bases that match TRBD2. Germline V gene sequence: CDR1 SGHTA, CDR2 FQGNSA. This CDR3 region has 15 residues. CDR3 loop: CASSLVSPTSGGEVF. The CDR3 DNA reads as TGTGCCAGCAGCTTAGTGTCCCCGACTAGCGGGGGGGAGGTCTTC. Full variable domain (outside the CDR3, taken from reference TRBV7-2 and TRBJ2-1): GAGVSQSPSNKVTEKGKDVELRCDPISGHTALYWYRQSLGQGLEFLIYFQGNSAPDKSGLPSDRFSAERTGGSVSTLTIQRTQQEDSAVYLCASSLVSPTSGGEVFGPGTRLTVL.

A few counts support this clone. Written as DNA, the CDR3 is TGTGCCAGCAGCTGGACCCGGACAGAGACTAACTATGGCTACACCTTC. Encoded protein: CASSWTRTETNYGYTF. The chain combines TRBV11-2 with TRBJ1-2; weak D call: TRBD1 (6 bases). V was clipped by 4 bases and J by 0 bases, with 15 bases between them. The CDR3 is 16 residues long. Germline lookup yields CDR1 SGHAT and CDR2 FQNNGV.

The chain couples TRBV29-1 to TRBJ2-1; the match to TRBD1 covers 7 bases. CDR3 length equals 14 residues. The germline V gene has CDR1 SQVTM and CDR2 ANQGSEA. The V and J ends lost 4 bases and 1 base, in that order; junction bases with no gene match: 4. In DNA form, the CDR3 reads TGCAGCGTTGTGAGGGACAGATCCTACAATGAGCAGTTCTTC. This sequence encodes CSVVRDRSYNEQFF.

The chain uses TRBV7-9 and TRBJ2-7; D may be TRBD2 (6 bases). Between the trimmed V and J ends, which lost 2 bases and 0 bases, there was a span of 11 bases. CDR3 length equals 15 residues. Germline V lookup: CDR1 SEHNR, CDR2 FQNEAQ (reference sequence). CDR3 protein: CASSLSAGSSYEQYF. The CDR3 coding sequence is TGTGCCAGCAGCTTAAGCGCGGGGAGCTCCTACGAGCAGTACTTC.

This rearrangement joins TRBV27 to TRBJ2-3, with D maybe TRBD2 (6 bases). CDR1 is MNHEY, CDR2 SMNVEV, per germline (reference sequence). Deletions cut 5 bases from V and 2 bases from J, with 14 bases between. CDR3 length equals 15 residues. CDR3 loop: CASSRAGTLTDTQYF. CDR3 in DNA: TGTGCCAGCAGTCGAGCAGGGACTCTCACAGATACGCAGTATTTT.

V and J are TRBV5-1 and TRBJ1-2; D remains ambiguous. Deletions cut 4 bases from V and 3 bases from J, with 16 bases between. In germline, CDR1 is SGHRS, CDR2 YFSETQ. The length of the CDR3 is 15 residues. The CDR3 protein is CASSRGGFEDYGYTF. In nucleotides, the CDR3 is TGCGCCAGCAGCCGCGGTGGGTTCGAGGACTATGGCTACACCTTC.

This chain uses TRBV7-2 with TRBJ1-4; the D gene is possibly TRBD1 (5 bases). Germline V gives CDR1 SGHTA, CDR2 FQGNSA. V was clipped by 5 bases and J by 5 bases, with 18 bases between them. This CDR3 contains 16 residues. The CDR3 spells CASSPNTGAGNEKLFF. CDR3 nucleotide sequence: TGTGCCAGCAGCCCCAACACTGGGGCCGGGAATGAAAAACTGTTTTTT.

The chain combines TRBV29-1 with TRBJ2-5; TRBD1 aligns across 7 bases. The CDR3 contains 13 residues. J was trimmed by 3 bases and V by 6 bases; bases with no gene match: 7. CDR1 is SQVTM, CDR2 ANQGSEA, per germline. The CDR3 DNA is TGCAGCGTGGGGAAGACAGGGAAAGAGACCCAGTACTTC. Translated: CSVGKTGKETQYF. The full variable domain, its missing parts supplied by reference TRBV29-1 and TRBJ2-5, is SAVISQKPSRDICQRGTSLTIQCQVDSQVTMMFWYRQQPGQSLTLIATANQGSEATYESGFVIDKFPISRPNLTFSTLTVSNMSPEDSSIYLCSVGKTGKETQYFGPGTRLLVL.